This T cell receptor (beta chain) was recorded in a study of vaccination effects on CD4 cells after COVID-19. About the research overall: From a couple of convalescent patients, samples were taken 16 days and one week before vaccination. Study-wide results and caveats: Clones that were induced by infection or by vaccine showed marked contraction late after vaccination.

Antigen-specific CD4+ T cells expanded by the ViraFEST assay with viral peptide pools were then sequenced. The authors isolated CD4+ T cells after more than eight days of culture. Confirmation by PCR established that the person had SARS-CoV-2 infection between March and December 2020. With regard to this clone: The antigen is unknown.

The method was immunoSEQ multiplex PCR; TCRdb's version includes in-frame clones alone and lacks a portion of them. Here the sample spans around 28,000 clones, roughly 72% being singletons. This CDR3 has 16 amino acids. The ends were cut back, 0 bases at V and 8 bases at J, with 18 bases in the middle. Germline loops: CDR1 SGHDT, CDR2 YYEEEE. V usage is TRBV5-6 and J usage is TRBJ2-1, with TRBD2 as a possible D gene (5 bases). The material sequenced was CD4+ T cells from PBMCs cultured with SARS-CoV-2 spike peptides, taken before COVID-19 vaccination. The sequence came from a human donor who had a prior SARS-CoV-2 infection. This chain's CDR3 is CASSLAEAGKAHEQFF. The CDR3 DNA follows: TGTGCCAGCAGCTTGGCGGAGGCGGGCAAAGCCCATGAGCAGTTCTTC.